The 10 T cell receptor beta chains below were found in one sample sequenced in a study of T cells in Graves' hyperthyroidism and ophthalmopathy. Amplified TCR beta CDR3 regions derived from RNA transcripts. TCR CDR3 underwent first-round RT-PCR with the HTBI primer set. Each CDR3 protein gets one entry after TCRdb re-called the multiplex PCR reads with MiXCR. Of about 740,000 distinct CDR3 sequences in the sample, approximately 15% were seen once. Sequences were obtained from blood. The receptors come from a young woman with Graves' hyperthyroidism.

This clonotype appeared many times. The V gene is TRBV18, the J gene TRBJ1-5; no reliable D call. The V gene's germline CDR1 is KGHSH and CDR2 LQKENI. With 2 bases removed from V and 1 base from J, the gap between germline ends came to 3 bases. The length of the CDR3 is 13 residues. Written as DNA, the CDR3 is TGTGCCAGCTCACCATCCAGCAATCAGCCCCAGCATTTT. Translated: CASSPSSNQPQHF.

This rearrangement joins TRBV6-1 to TRBJ2-1; 13 positions match TRBD2. The germline V gene has CDR1 MNHNS and CDR2 SASEGT. CDR3 length: 16 amino acids. With 7 bases clipped from V and 9 bases from J, the junction kept 12 bases outside the gene matches. Here the CDR3 DNA reads TGTGCCAGCACCACGGTAGGGACTAGCGGGATTGGTGAGCAGTTCTTC. Its protein product is CASTTVGTSGIGEQFF.

This clonotype appeared many times. This chain uses TRBV6-1 with TRBJ1-1; D unresolved. From germline, CDR1 is MNHNS and CDR2 SASEGT. Trimming took 6 bases from V and 1 from J, leaving 15 bases between them. The CDR3 totals 15 residues. The DNA of the CDR3 is TGTGCCAGCAGGCAAAATAGCGCCTCGAACACTGAAGCTTTCTTT. Translated, it gives CASRQNSASNTEAFF.

This clonotype was recorded a few times. The chain combines TRBV7-9 with TRBJ2-7; 9 positions match TRBD2. Germline trimming cut 5 bases from V and 5 bases from J; bases unmatched to any gene: 13. Per germline, CDR1 SEHNR and CDR2 FQNEAQ (reference sequence). The CDR3 sequence is 16 residues long. The chain's CDR3 is CASSQSGAGGPDEQYF. DNA of the CDR3: TGTGCCAGCAGCCAATCGGGGGCGGGAGGGCCCGACGAGCAGTACTTC.

There are many counts of this clonotype. This chain links TRBV12-3 or TRBV12-4 with TRBJ1-6; D not resolved. The CDR3 runs 15 residues. Trimming shortened V by 8 bases and J by 4 bases, and 15 bases separated the two germline ends. This CDR3 is CASRAGETYNSPLHF. The DNA for the CDR3 is TGTGCCAGCCGGGCCGGGGAAACTTATAATTCACCCCTCCACTTT.

This sequence joins TRBV6-4 and TRBJ2-2; the match to TRBD1 covers 8 bases. The ends lost 0 bases at V and 3 bases at J; junction bases unmatched: 3. The CDR3 contains 16 residues. Germline values: CDR1 MRHNA, CDR2 SNTAGT. The CDR3: CASSDSGTGDTGELFF. CDR3 sequence (DNA): TGTGCCAGCAGTGACTCGGGGACAGGCGACACCGGGGAGCTGTTTTTT.

This chain links TRBV29-1 with TRBJ2-7, with 9 nucleotides matching TRBD2. CDR1 is SQVTM and CDR2 is ANQGSEA in the germline V gene. The CDR3 runs to 11 residues. The junction had 0 bases not matched to a gene; V was cut back by 4 bases and J by 5 bases. As DNA, the CDR3 is TGCAGCGTTGCTAGCGGGAACGAGCAGTACTTC. Translation gives CSVASGNEQYF.

The chain links TRBV6-2 or TRBV6-3 to TRBJ2-3; D gene uncertain. The V and J ends lost 2 bases and 0 bases respectively, with 6 bases between them. Germline lookup yields CDR1 MNHEY and CDR2 SVGEGT. The CDR3 runs 14 residues. CDR3 bases: TGTGCCAGCAGTTACGTCGGTAGCACAGATACGCAGTATTTT. Protein: CASSYVGSTDTQYF.

The V and J genes are TRBV6-5 and TRBJ1-2; 7 nucleotides align to TRBD1. Trimming at V came to 4 bases and at J to 4 bases, leaving 9 bases not matched to a gene. Germline assignment: CDR1 MNHEY and CDR2 SVGAGI. This CDR3 spans 15 amino acids. CDR3 protein: CASSLDPSGGYGYTF. CDR3 coding DNA: TGTGCCAGCAGTTTAGATCCGTCAGGGGGCTATGGCTACACCTTC.

In this sample, this clonotype turned up a few times. This chain joins TRBV6-2 or TRBV6-3 and TRBJ1-6; 9 bases are shared with TRBD1. The V and J ends lost 7 bases and 10 bases, in that order; junction bases with no gene match: 8. Per germline, CDR1 MNHEY and CDR2 SVGEGT. This CDR3 is built from 14 residues. CDR3 DNA sequence: TGTGCCAGCAACCCGGGACAGGGTCAGTCACCCCTCCACTTT. Amino acids: CASNPGQGQSPLHF.